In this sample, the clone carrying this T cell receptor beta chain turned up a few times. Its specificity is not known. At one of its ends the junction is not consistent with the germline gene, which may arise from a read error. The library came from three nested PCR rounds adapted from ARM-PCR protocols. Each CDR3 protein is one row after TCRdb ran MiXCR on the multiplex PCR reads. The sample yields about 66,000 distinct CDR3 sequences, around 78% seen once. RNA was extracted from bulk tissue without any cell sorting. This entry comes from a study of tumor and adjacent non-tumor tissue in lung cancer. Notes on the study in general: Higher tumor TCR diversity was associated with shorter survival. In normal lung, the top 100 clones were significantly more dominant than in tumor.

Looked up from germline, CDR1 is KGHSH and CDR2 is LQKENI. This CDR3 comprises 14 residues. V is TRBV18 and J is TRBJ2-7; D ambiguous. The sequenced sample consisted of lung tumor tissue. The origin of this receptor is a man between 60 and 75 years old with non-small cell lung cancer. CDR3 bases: TGTGCCTGCTCACCACGGGCTAGCTCCTACGAGCAGTACTTC. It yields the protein CACSPRASSYEQYF.